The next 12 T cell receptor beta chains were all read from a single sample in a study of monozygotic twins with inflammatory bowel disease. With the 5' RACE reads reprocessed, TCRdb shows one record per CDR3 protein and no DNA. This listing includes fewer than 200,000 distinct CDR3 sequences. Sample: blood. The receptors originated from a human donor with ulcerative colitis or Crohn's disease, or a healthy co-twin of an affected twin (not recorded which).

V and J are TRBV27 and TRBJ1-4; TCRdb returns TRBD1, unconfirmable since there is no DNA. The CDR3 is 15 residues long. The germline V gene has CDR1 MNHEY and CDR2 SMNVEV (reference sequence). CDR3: CASSSQGATNEKLFF.

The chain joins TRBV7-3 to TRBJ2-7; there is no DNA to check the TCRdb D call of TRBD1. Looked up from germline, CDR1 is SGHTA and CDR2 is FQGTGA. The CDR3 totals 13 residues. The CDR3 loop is CASSLNHRNEQYF.

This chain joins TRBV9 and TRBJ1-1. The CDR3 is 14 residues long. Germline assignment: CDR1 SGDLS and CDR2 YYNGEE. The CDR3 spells CASSTGVVETEAFF.

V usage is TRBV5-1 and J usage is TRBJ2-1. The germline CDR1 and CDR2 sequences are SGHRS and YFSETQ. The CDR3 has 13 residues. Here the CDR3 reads CASSSRGWDEQFF.

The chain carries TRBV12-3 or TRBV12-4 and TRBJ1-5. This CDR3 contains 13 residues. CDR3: CASSDEGNQPQHF.

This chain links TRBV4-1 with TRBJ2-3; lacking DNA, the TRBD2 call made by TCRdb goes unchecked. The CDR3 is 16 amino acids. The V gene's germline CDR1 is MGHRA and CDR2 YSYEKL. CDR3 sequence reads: CASSQETSGRTDTQYF.

CDR3 residues: CASSAGETGNYGYTF. The J gene is TRBJ1-2, the V gene TRBV9; TCRdb calls TRBD1, which cannot be checked without DNA. This CDR3 has 15 residues. Per germline, CDR1 SGDLS and CDR2 YYNGEE.

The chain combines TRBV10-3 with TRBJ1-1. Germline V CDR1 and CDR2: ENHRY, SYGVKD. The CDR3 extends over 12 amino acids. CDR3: CAIRGGDTEAFF.

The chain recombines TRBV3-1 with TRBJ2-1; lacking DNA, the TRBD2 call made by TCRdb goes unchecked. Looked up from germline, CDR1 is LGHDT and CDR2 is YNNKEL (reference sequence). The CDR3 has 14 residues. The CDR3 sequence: CASSQEGGSNEQFF.

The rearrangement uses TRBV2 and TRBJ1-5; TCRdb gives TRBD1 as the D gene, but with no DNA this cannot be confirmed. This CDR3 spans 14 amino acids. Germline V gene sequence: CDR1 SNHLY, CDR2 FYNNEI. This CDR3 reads CASRLDSYNQPQHF. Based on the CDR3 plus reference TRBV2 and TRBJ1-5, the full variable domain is EPEVTQTPSHQVTQMGQEVILRCVPISNHLYFYWYRQILGQKVEFLVSFYNNEISEKSEIFDDQFSVERPDGSNFTLKIRSTKLEDSAMYFCASRLDSYNQPQHFGDGTRLSIL.

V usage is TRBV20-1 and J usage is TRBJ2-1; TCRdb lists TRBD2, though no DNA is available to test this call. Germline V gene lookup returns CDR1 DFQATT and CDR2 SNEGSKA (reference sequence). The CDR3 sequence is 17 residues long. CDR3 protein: CSARVAGGPRSYNEQFF.

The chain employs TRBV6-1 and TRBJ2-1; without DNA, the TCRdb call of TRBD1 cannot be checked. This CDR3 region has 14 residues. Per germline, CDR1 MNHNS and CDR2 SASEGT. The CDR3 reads CASSRDSPSHEQFF.